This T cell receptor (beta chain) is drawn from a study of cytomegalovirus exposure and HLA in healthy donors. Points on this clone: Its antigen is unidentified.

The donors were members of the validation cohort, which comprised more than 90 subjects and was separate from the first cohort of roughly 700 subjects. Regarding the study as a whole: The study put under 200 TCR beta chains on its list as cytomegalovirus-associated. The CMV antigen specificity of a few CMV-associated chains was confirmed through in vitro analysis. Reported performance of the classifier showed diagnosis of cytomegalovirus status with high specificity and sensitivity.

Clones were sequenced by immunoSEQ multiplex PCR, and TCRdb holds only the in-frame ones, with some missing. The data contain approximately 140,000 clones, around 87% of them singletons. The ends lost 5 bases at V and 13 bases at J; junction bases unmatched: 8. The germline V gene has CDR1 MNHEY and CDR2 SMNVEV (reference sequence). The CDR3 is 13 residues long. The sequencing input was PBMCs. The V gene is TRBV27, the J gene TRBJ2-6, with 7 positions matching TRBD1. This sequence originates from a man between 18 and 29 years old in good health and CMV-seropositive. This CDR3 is CASSPERGQVLTF. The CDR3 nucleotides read TGTGCCAGCAGTCCCGAGAGGGGGCAAGTCCTGACTTTC.